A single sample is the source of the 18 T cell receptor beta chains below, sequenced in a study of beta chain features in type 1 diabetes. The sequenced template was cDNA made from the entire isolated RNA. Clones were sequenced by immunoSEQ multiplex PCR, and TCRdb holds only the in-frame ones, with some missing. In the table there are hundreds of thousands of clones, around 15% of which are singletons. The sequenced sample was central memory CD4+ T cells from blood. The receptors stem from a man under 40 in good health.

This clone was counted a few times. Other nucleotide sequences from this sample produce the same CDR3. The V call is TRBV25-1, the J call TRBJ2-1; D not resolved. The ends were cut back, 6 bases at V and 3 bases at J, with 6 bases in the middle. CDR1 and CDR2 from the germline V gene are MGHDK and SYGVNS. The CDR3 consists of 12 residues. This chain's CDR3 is CASRYSYNEQFF. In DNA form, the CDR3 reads TGTGCCAGCAGGTATAGCTACAATGAGCAGTTCTTC.

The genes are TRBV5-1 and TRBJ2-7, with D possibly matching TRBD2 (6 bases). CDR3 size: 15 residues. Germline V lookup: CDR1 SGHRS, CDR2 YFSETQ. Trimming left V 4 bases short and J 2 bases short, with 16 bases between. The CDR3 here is CASSPGLSAPYEQYF. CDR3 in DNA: TGCGCCAGCAGCCCCGGACTATCGGCGCCCTACGAGCAGTACTTC.

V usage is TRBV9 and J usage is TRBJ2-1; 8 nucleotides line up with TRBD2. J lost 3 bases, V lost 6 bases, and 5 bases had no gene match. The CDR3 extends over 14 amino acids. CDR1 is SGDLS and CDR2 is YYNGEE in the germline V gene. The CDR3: CASTPAGDYNEQFF. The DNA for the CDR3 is TGTGCCAGCACCCCAGCGGGGGACTACAATGAGCAGTTCTTC.

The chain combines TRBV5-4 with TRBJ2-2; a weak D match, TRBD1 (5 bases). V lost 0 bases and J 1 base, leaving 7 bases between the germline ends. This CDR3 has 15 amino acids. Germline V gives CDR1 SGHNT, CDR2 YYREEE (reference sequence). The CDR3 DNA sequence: TGTGCCAGCAGCTTGGTGGGGCGGAACACCGGGGAGCTGTTTTTT. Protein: CASSLVGRNTGELFF.

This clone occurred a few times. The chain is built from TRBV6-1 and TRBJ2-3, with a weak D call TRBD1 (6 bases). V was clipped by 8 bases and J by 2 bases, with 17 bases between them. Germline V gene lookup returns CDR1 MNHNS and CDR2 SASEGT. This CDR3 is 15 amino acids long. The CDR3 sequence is CASRPDNRVTDTQYF. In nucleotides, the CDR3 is TGTGCCAGCCGACCGGATAACAGGGTCACAGATACGCAGTATTTT.

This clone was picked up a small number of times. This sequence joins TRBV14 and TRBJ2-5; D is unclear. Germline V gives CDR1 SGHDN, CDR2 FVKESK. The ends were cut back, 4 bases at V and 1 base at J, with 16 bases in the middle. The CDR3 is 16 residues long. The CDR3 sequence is CASSPFGKVAQETQYF. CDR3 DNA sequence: TGTGCCAGCAGCCCATTTGGAAAGGTGGCCCAAGAGACCCAGTACTTC.

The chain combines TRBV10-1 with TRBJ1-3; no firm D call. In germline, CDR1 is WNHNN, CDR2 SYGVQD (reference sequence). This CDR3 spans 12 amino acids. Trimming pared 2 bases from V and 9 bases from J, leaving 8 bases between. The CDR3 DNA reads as TGCGCCAGCAGTGAGAGCGGAGGCACCATATATTTT. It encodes CASSESGGTIYF.

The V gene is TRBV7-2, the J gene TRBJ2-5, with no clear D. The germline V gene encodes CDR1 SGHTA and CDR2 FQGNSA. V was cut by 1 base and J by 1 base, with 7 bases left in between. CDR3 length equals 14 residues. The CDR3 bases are TGTGCCAGCAGCTTAGGTTCAGGCCAAGAGACCCAGTACTTC. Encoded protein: CASSLGSGQETQYF.

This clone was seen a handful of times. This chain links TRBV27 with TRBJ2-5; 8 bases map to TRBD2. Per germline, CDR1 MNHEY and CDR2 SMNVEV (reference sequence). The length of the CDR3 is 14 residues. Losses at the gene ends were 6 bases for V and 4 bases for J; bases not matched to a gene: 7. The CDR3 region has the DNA TGTGCCAGCAGGGCGGGACTAGGGGGAGAGACCCAGTACTTC. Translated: CASRAGLGGETQYF.

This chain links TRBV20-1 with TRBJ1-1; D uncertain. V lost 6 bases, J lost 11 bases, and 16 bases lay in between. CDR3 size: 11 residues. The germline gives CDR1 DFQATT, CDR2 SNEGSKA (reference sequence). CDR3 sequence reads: CSAAWMREAFF. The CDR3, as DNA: TGCAGTGCGGCGTGGATGAGGGAGGCTTTCTTT.

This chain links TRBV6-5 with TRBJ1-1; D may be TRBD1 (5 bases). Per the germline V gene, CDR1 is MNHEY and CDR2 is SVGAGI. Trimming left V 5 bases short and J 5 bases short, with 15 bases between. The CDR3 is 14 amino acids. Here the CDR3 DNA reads TGTGCCAGCAGTGGAGGGACGAGGGGAACTGAAGCTTTCTTT. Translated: CASSGGTRGTEAFF.

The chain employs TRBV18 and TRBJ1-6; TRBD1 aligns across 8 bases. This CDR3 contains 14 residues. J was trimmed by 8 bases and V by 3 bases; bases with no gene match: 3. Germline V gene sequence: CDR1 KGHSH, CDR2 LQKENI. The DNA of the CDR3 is TGTGCCAGCTCACCGGGACAGGTCGATTCACCCCTCCACTTT. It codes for CASSPGQVDSPLHF. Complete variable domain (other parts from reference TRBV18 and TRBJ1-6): NAGVMQNPRHLVRRRGQEARLRCSPMKGHSHVYWYRQLPEEGLKFMVYLQKENIIDESGMPKERFSAEFPKEGPSILRIQQVVRGDSAAYFCASSPGQVDSPLHFGNGTRLTVT.

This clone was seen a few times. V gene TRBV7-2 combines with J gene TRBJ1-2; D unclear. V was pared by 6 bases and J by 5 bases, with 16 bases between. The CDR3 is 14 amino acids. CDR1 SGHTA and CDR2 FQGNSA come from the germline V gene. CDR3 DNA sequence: TGTGCCAGCAGTTACCTCGGTTACCGGTATGGCTACACCTTC. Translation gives CASSYLGYRYGYTF. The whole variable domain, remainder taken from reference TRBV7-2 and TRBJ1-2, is GAGVSQSPSNKVTEKGKDVELRCDPISGHTALYWYRQSLGQGLEFLIYFQGNSAPDKSGLPSDRFSAERTGGSVSTLTIQRTQQEDSAVYLCASSYLGYRYGYTFGSGTRLTVV.

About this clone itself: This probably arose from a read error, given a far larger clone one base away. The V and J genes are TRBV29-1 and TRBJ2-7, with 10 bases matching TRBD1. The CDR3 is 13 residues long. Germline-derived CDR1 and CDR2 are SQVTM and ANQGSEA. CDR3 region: CGATTGGLGEQYF. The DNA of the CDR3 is TGCGGCGCCACGACAGGGGGCTTAGGCGAGCAGTACTTC.

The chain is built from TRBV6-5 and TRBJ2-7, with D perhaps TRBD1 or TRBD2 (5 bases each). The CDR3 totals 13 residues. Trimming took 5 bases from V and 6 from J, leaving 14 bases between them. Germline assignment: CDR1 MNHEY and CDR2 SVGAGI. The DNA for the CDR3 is TGTGCCAGCAGTCAAGCTTTGGGGACCGAGCAGTACGTC. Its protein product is CASSQALGTEQYV.

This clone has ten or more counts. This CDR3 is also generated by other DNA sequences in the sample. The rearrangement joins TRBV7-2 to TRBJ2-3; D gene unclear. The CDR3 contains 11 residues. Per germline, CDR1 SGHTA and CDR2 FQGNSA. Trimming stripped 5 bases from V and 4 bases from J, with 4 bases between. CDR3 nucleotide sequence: TGTGCCAGCAGCGGTGCAGATACGCAGTATTTT. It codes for CASSGADTQYF.

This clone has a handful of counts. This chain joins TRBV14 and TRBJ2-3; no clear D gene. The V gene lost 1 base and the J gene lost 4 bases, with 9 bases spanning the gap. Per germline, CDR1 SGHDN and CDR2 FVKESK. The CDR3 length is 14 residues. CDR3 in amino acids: CASSQGTIADTQYF. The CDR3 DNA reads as TGTGCCAGCAGCCAAGGGACGATAGCAGATACGCAGTATTTT.

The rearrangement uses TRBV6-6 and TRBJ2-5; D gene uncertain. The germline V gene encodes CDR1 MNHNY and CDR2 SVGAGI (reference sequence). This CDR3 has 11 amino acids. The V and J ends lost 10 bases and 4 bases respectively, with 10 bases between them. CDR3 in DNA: TGTGCCATCAAACAGACAGAGACCCAGTACTTC. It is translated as CAIKQTETQYF.